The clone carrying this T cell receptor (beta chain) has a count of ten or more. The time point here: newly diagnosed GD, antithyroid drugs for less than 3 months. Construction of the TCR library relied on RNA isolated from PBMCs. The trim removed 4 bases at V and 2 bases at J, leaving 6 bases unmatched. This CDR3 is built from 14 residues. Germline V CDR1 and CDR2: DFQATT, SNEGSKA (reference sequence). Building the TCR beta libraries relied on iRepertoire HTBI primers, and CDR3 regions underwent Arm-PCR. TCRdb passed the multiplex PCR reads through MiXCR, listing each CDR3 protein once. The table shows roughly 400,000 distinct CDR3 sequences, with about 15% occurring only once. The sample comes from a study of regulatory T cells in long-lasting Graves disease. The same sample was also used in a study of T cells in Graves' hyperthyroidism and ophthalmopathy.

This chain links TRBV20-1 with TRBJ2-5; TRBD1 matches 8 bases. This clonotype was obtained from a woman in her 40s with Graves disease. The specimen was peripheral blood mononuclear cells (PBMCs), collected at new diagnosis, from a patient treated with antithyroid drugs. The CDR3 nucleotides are TGCAGTGCTACCCCGACAGGGGAGCAAGAGACCCAGTACTTC. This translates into CSATPTGEQETQYF.